This T cell receptor beta chain was retrieved from a study of CD8 T cells in ankylosing spondylitis. Note on this clonotype: Its antigen is undetermined.

TCRdb re-analysed the 5' RACE reads in MiXCR, keeping a single row per CDR3 protein. In the table there are about 390,000 distinct CDR3 sequences, around 22% of which are singletons. General study results and limits: It appeared that ankylosing spondylitis blood was characterized by a TCR beta motif of several highly homologous variants.

V lost 5 bases and J 1 base, leaving 18 bases between the germline ends. CDR1 is MNHEY and CDR2 is SMNVEV in the germline V gene (reference sequence). The CDR3 extends over 16 amino acids. J is TRBJ2-7 and V is TRBV27; no reliable D call. Sequencing was done on a sample of blood, either unsorted or a sorted T cell fraction (not recorded which). The sequence came from a male donor with ankylosing spondylitis. The CDR3 protein is CASSTRDRSRSYEQYF. The CDR3 DNA reads as TGTGCCAGCAGTACCCGAGACCGTTCCCGGTCCTACGAGCAGTACTTC.